This T cell receptor (beta chain) was identified during a study of blood T cell repertoires in COVID-19. In the study overall: Samples came from the United States, Italy and Spain, spanning acute and convalescent COVID-19. PBMCs, B-cell-depleted T cells, or T cells were the source of the cDNA or gDNA that made up the material.

Clones were sequenced by immunoSEQ multiplex PCR, and TCRdb holds only the in-frame ones, with some missing. This table has over 200,000 clones, about 90% appearing once. This receptor was taken from a woman aged 55-70 years with acute or convalescent COVID-19. The sample was peripheral blood.

CDR3 bases: TGTGCCAGTAGTATTTCCAGGATCCACGAGCAGTACTTC. It yields the protein CASSISRIHEQYF. This rearrangement joins TRBV19 to TRBJ2-7; the D is unclear. V was pared by 3 bases and J by 5 bases, with 11 bases between. The CDR3 contains 13 residues. Germline CDR1 is LNHDA and CDR2 is SQIVND (reference sequence).